This T cell receptor beta chain was observed in a study of control samples from healthy donors and cancer patients. Method: immunoSEQ multiplex PCR; TCRdb's copy keeps in-frame clones and lacks some. The sample consists of some 89,000 clones, around nine tenths of them appearing once. CDR3 size: 12 residues. V was cut by 6 bases and J by 7 bases, with 13 bases left in between. The gene calls are TRBV12-3 or TRBV12-4 and TRBJ2-7; D unresolved. This clonotype was sampled from a man aged 30 to 45 in good health. Input material: blood. Written as DNA, the CDR3 is TGTGCCAGCAGCCCGGTGTTACGAGAGCAGTACTTC. The encoded protein is CASSPVLREQYF.